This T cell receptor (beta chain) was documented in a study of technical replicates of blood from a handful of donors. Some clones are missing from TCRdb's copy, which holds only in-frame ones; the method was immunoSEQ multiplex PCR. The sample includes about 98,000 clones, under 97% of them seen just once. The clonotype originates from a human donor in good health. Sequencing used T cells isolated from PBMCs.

The CDR3 DNA reads as TGTGCCAGCAGTGAAGCCACAAACAGGGGGCCGGATCAGCCCCAGCATTTT. Its protein product is CASSEATNRGPDQPQHF. The chain recombines TRBV6-1 with TRBJ1-5, with 9 nucleotides matching TRBD1. V dropped 0 bases and J dropped 5; count of bases not matched to a gene: 8. CDR3 length: 17 residues. The germline V gene has CDR1 MNHNS and CDR2 SASEGT.